The rows below give T cell receptor beta chains drawn from one sample of a study of blood T cell repertoires in COVID-19. Libraries were prepared by immunoSEQ multiplex PCR; TCRdb keeps only in-frame clonotypes and omits some of them. Of around 400,000 clones in the sample, more than 70% were seen once. The sample was peripheral blood. These receptors all stem from a woman aged 60-75 years with COVID-19, enrolled during active disease. Each CDR3 is given with its conserved first and last residue. A D gene is named only where the DNA matches it firmly. Size values are once, few and many counts, or a class for expanded clones, and some rows have none.

CASSSYNRVGDGYTF	TGTGCCAGCAGCTCCTACAACAGGGTTGGCGATGGCTACACCTTC	TRBJ1-2	.	.	TRBV13
CASSSSGTGAEAFF	TGCGCCAGCAGCTCCTCCGGGACAGGGGCTGAAGCTTTCTTT	TRBJ1-1	.	TRBD1	TRBV5-1
CASSQRGTSNYEQYF	TGTGCCAGCAGCCAACGAGGGACTAGCAACTACGAGCAGTACTTC	TRBJ2-7	few	TRBD2	TRBV3-1/TRBV3-2
CASSLSWAGGPFYEQYF	TGTGCCAGCAGTTTATCGTGGGCGGGGGGGCCTTTCTACGAGCAGTACTTC	TRBJ2-7	.	TRBD2	TRBV27
CASSHQGISGELFF	TGTGCCAGCAGCCACCAGGGGATCTCCGGGGAGCTGTTTTTT	TRBJ2-2	.	.	TRBV14
CASSEAITGGSNQPQHF	TGTGCCAGCAGTGAAGCTATCACAGGGGGCAGCAATCAGCCCCAGCATTTT	TRBJ1-5	.	TRBD1	TRBV2
CASSSRTGSRNTIYF	TGCGCCAGCAGCTCAAGGACAGGCTCGCGAAACACCATATATTTT	TRBJ1-3	.	TRBD1	TRBV5-1
CASSYWTGETNYGYTF	TGTGCCAGCAGTTACTGGACAGGAGAGACTAACTATGGCTACACCTTC	TRBJ1-2	few	TRBD1	TRBV6-5
CASSFTYYNSPLHF	TGTGCCAGCAGTTTTACCTATTATAATTCACCCCTCCACTTT	TRBJ1-6	.	.	TRBV27
CASRDEKTGLGSQHF	TGTGCCAGCAGAGATGAAAAGACAGGGTTAGGGTCCCAGCATTTT	TRBJ1-5	once	TRBD1	TRBV6-5
CASSSDRNQPQHF	TGTGCCAGCAGCTCGGACAGAAATCAGCCCCAGCATTTT	TRBJ1-5	.	.	TRBV11-2
CAWSLSGGSEQYF	TGTGCCTGGAGTTTAAGCGGGGGGAGCGAGCAGTACTTC	TRBJ2-7	few	TRBD2	TRBV30
CASRGTGGNQPQHF	TGTGCCAGCCGAGGGACAGGGGGGAATCAGCCCCAGCATTTT	TRBJ1-5	.	TRBD1	TRBV5-8
CASSITGPGVYEQYF	TGTGCCAGTAGTATAACGGGGCCGGGGGTCTACGAGCAGTACTTC	TRBJ2-7	.	.	TRBV19
CASSRTASATGSGEKLFF	TGCGCCAGCAGCCGGACGGCCAGTGCGACAGGCTCGGGTGAAAAACTGTTTTTT	TRBJ1-4	.	.	TRBV5-1
CAIGPGQFNSPLHF	TGTGCCATCGGGCCGGGACAGTTTAATTCACCCCTCCACTTT	TRBJ1-6	.	TRBD1	TRBV10-3
CASSPILDREQYF	TGTGCCAGCTCACCAATTTTGGACAGGGAGCAGTACTTC	TRBJ2-7	.	TRBD1	TRBV18
CSVFTPGQGQETQYF	TGCAGCGTTTTTACCCCGGGACAGGGGCAAGAGACCCAGTACTTC	TRBJ2-5	.	TRBD1	TRBV29-1
CASSDTQVIGEQFF	TGTGCCAGCAGTGATACCCAGGTAATAGGTGAGCAGTTCTTC	TRBJ2-1	once	.	TRBV2
CASSSHTNTEAFF	TGTGCCAGCAGTTCACATACGAACACTGAAGCTTTCTTT	TRBJ1-1	.	.	TRBV28
CASSPGAGRGTGNTIYF	TGTGCCAGCAGCCCGGGAGCGGGGCGAGGGACTGGAAACACCATATATTTT	TRBJ1-3	.	.	TRBV9
CASSYRGQGETEAFF	TGTGCCAGCAGTTATCGGGGACAGGGAGAGACTGAAGCTTTCTTT	TRBJ1-1	.	TRBD1	TRBV6-5
CASSGPRGGGAMGTGELFF	TGTGCCAGCAGCGGACCCCGTGGCGGGGGGGCAATGGGGACCGGGGAGCTGTTTTTT	TRBJ2-2	.	TRBD2	TRBV9
CASSYSVTTNTEAFF	TGTGCCAGCAGTTACTCGGTAACTACGAACACTGAAGCTTTCTTT	TRBJ1-1	.	.	TRBV6-5
CASSESRRYYYGYTF	TGCGCCAGCAGTGAGTCCCGCAGGTACTACTATGGCTACACCTTC	TRBJ1-2	.	.	TRBV10-2
CASSLGGSGNTIYF	TGTGCCAGCAGCTTAGGGGGCTCTGGAAACACCATATATTTT	TRBJ1-3	.	.	TRBV5-4
CASSLLSQNYEQYF	TGTGCCAGCAGCCTCCTTTCCCAGAACTACGAGCAGTACTTC	TRBJ2-7	.	.	TRBV14
CASSMPGTLNSPLHF	TGTGCCAGTAGTATGCCTGGGACTTTGAATTCACCCCTCCACTTT	TRBJ1-6	.	.	TRBV19
CASSLTGSTDTQYF	TGTGCCAGCAGCTTAACTGGCTCCACAGATACGCAGTATTTT	TRBJ2-3	.	.	TRBV7-3
CATSRRGGGPYNEQFF	TGTGCCACCAGCAGGCGGGGCGGGGGGCCTTACAATGAGCAGTTCTTC	TRBJ2-1	.	TRBD2	TRBV15
CASQRVGNTEAFF	TGTGCCAGTCAACGGGTTGGGAACACTGAAGCTTTCTTT	TRBJ1-1	.	.	TRBV28
CASSARVRGETQYF	TGTGCCAGTAGTGCCAGGGTGCGCGGTGAGACCCAGTACTTC	TRBJ2-5	.	.	TRBV19
CASSAAGSSYEQYF	TGTGCCAGCAGTGCAGCGGGGTCCTCCTACGAGCAGTACTTC	TRBJ2-7	.	TRBD2	TRBV25-1
CASSLPGKSNEQFF	TGTGCCAGCAGCTTGCCCGGGAAGTCCAATGAGCAGTTCTTC	TRBJ2-1	.	.	TRBV7-7
CASSIRTGGNYEQYF	TGCGCCAGCAGCATCCGGACAGGGGGCAACTACGAGCAGTACTTC	TRBJ2-7	.	TRBD1	TRBV5-1
CASFIGVNTEAFF	TGTGCCAGTTTTATCGGGGTGAACACTGAAGCTTTCTTT	TRBJ1-1	.	.	TRBV12-3/TRBV12-4
CASSYGGNEQFF	TGTGCCAGCAGTTACGGCGGCAATGAGCAGTTCTTC	TRBJ2-1	.	.	TRBV6-5
CASSQVQGAGELFF	TGTGCCAGCAGCCAAGTCCAGGGGGCCGGGGAGCTGTTTTTT	TRBJ2-2	.	TRBD1	TRBV3-1/TRBV3-2
CASSPGGGSYPSDTQYF	TGTGCCAGCAGCCCGGGGGGGGGATCATATCCCTCAGATACGCAGTATTTT	TRBJ2-3	.	TRBD2	TRBV7-6
CASSFGTGNGNTIYF	TGTGCCAGCAGCTTCGGGACAGGGAATGGAAACACCATATATTTT	TRBJ1-3	.	TRBD1	TRBV5-6
CASSPDNYEQYF	TGTGCCAGCAGCCCGGACAACTACGAGCAGTACTTC	TRBJ2-7	.	.	TRBV7-2
CASKGTVNNSPLHF	TGTGCCAGCAAGGGGACAGTGAATAATTCACCCCTCCACTTT	TRBJ1-6	.	TRBD1	TRBV2
CASGGAGGADTQYF	TGTGCCAGCGGCGGGGCAGGGGGCGCGGATACGCAGTATTTT	TRBJ2-3	.	TRBD1	TRBV5-5
CASSASATNEKLFF	TGTGCCAGCAGCGCGAGTGCGACTAATGAAAAACTGTTTTTT	TRBJ1-4	.	.	TRBV9
CASSLVTGNTEAFF	TGTGCCAGCAGCTTAGTGACAGGCAACACTGAAGCTTTCTTT	TRBJ1-1	.	.	TRBV7-8
CATSRERGSNQPQHF	TGTGCCACCAGCAGAGAACGGGGAAGCAATCAGCCCCAGCATTTT	TRBJ1-5	.	.	TRBV15
CASSSRGGGELFF	TGTGCCAGCAGCTCCCGGGGAGGAGGGGAGCTGTTTTTT	TRBJ2-2	.	.	TRBV11-3